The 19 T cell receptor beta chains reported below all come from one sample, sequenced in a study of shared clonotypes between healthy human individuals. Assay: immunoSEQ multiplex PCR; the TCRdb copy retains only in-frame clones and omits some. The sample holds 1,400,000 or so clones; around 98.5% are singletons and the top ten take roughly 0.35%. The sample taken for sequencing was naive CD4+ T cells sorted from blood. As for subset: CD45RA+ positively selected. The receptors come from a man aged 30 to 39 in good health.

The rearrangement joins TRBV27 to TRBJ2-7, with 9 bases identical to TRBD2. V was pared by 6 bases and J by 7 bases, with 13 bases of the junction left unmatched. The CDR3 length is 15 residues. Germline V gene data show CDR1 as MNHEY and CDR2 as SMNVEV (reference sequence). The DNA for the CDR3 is TGTGCCAGCAGGAGGGAGGCGGGAGGGCCTCGGGAGCAGTACTTC. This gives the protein CASRREAGGPREQYF.

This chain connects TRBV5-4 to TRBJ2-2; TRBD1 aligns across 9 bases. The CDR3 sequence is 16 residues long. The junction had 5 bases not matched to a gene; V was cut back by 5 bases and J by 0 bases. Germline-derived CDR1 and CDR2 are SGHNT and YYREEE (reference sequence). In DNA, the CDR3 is TGTGCCAGCAGACTCGGGGACAGGGCGAACACCGGGGAGCTGTTTTTT. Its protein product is CASRLGDRANTGELFF.

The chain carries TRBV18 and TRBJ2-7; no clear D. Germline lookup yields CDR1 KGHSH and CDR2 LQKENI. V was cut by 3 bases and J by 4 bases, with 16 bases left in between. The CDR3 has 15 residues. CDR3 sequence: CASSPPISGTYEQYF. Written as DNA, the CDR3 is TGTGCCAGCTCACCTCCGATTTCGGGCACATACGAGCAGTACTTC.

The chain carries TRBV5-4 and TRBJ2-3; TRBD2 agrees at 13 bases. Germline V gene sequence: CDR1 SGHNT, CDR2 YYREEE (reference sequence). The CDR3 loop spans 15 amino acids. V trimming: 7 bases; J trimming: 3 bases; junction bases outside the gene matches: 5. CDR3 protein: CASRLAGGGTDTQYF. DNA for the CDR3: TGTGCCAGCCGACTAGCGGGAGGTGGGACAGATACGCAGTATTTT.

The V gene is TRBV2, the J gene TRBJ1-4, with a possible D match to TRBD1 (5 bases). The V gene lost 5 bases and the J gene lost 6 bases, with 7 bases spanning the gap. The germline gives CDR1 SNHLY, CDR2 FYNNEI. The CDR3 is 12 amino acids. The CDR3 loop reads CASSWGYEKLFF. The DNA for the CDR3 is TGTGCCAGCAGTTGGGGGTATGAAAAACTGTTTTTT.

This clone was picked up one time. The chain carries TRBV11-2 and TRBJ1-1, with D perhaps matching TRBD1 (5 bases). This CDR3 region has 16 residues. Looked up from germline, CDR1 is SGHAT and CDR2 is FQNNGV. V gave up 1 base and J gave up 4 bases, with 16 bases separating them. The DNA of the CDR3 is TGTGCCAGCAGCTTAGTGGGGGGGAGCGCCCCCACTGAAGCTTTCTTT. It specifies CASSLVGGSAPTEAFF.

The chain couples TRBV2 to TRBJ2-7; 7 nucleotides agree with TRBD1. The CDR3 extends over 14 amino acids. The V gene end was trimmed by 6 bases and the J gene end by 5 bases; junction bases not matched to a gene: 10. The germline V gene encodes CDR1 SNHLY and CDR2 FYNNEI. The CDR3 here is CASRGDRTTNEQYF. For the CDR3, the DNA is TGTGCCAGCAGAGGGGACAGAACAACCAACGAGCAGTACTTC. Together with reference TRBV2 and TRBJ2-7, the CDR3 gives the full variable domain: EPEVTQTPSHQVTQMGQEVILRCVPISNHLYFYWYRQILGQKVEFLVSFYNNEISEKSEIFDDQFSVERPDGSNFTLKIRSTKLEDSAMYFCASRGDRTTNEQYFGPGTRLTVT.

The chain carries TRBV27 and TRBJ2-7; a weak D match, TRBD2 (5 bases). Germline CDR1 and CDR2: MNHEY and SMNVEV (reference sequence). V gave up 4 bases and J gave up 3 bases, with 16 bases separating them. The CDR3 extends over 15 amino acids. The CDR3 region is CASSSLGGSVYEQYF. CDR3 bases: TGTGCCAGCAGTTCCCTAGGAGGAAGTGTCTACGAGCAGTACTTC.

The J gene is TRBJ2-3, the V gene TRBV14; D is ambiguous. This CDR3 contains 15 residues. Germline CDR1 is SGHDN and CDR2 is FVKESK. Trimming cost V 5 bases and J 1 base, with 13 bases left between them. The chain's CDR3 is CASSSQPGRTDTQYF. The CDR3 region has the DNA TGTGCCAGCAGCTCCCAACCGGGCCGCACAGATACGCAGTATTTT. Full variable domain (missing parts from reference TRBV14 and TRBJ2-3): EAGVTQFPSHSVIEKGQTVTLRCDPISGHDNLYWYRRVMGKEIKFLLHFVKESKQDESGMPNNRFLAERTGGTYSTLKVQPAELEDSGVYFCASSSQPGRTDTQYFGPGTRLTVL.

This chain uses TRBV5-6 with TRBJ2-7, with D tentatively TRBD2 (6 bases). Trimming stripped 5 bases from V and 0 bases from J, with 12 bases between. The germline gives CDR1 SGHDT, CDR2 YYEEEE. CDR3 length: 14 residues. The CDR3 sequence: CASRWRVTSYEQYF. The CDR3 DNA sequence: TGTGCCAGCAGATGGAGGGTGACCTCCTACGAGCAGTACTTC.

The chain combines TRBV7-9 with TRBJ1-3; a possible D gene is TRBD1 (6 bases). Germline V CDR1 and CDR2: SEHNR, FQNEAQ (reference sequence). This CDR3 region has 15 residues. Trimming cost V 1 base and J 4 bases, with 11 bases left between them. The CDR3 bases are TGTGCCAGCAGCTTAGTGACAGGTCCCGGAAACACCATATATTTT. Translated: CASSLVTGPGNTIYF.

The CDR3 sequence is CSVEVQRGADGYTF. The CDR3 nucleotides read TGCAGCGTTGAAGTCCAGAGGGGAGCGGATGGCTACACCTTC. V gene TRBV29-1 combines with J gene TRBJ1-2, with a tentative D call TRBD1 (5 bases). Germline loops: CDR1 SQVTM, CDR2 ANQGSEA. V shed 1 base and J shed 6 bases, with 15 bases lying between them. The length of the CDR3 is 14 residues.

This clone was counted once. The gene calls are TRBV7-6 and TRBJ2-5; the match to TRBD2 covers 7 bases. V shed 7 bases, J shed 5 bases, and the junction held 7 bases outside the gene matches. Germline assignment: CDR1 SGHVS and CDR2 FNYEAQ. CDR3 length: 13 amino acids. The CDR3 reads CASKTGGTETQYF. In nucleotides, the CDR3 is TGTGCCAGCAAAACGGGAGGTACGGAGACCCAGTACTTC.

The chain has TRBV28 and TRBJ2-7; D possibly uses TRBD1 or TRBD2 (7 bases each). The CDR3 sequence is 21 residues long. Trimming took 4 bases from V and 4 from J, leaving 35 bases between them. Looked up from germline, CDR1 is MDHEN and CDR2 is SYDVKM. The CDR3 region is CASSYNGQADGREPSLYEQYF. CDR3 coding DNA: TGTGCCAGCAGTTACAACGGACAGGCCGATGGGCGGGAGCCCTCTTTATACGAGCAGTACTTC.

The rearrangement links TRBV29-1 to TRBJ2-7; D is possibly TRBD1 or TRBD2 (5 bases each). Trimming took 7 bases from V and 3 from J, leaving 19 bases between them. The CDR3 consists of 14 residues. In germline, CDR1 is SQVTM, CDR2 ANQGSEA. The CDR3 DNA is TGCAGCGCCGCCTGGGGGAGTTTTTGCTACGAGCAGTACTTC. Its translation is CSAAWGSFCYEQYF.

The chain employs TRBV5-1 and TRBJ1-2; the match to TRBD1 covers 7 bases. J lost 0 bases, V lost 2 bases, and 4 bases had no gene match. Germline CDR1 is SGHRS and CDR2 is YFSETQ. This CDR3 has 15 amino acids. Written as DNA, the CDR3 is TGCGCCAGCAGCTTCTATGACAGGGCTAACTATGGCTACACCTTC. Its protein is CASSFYDRANYGYTF.

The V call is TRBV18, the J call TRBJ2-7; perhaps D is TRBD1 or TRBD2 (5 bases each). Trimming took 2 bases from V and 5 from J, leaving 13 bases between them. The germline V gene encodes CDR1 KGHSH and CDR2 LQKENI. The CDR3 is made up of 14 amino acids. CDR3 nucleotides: TGTGCCAGCTCACCATATGCAGGGACGCACGAGCAGTACTTC. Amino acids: CASSPYAGTHEQYF.

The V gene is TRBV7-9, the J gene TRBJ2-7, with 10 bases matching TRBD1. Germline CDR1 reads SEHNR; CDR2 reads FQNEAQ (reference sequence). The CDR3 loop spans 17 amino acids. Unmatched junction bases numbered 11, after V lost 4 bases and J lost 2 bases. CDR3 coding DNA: TGTGCCAGCAGCTGGCCCGTGGGACAGGGGTTTGCCTACGAGCAGTACTTC. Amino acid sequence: CASSWPVGQGFAYEQYF.

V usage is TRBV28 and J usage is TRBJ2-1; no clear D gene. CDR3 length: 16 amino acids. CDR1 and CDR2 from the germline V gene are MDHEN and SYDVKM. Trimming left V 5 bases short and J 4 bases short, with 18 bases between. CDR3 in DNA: TGTGCCAGCAGTGAAAGGGTTGGGCCTAGATACAATGAGCAGTTCTTC. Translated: CASSERVGPRYNEQFF.